This T cell receptor (beta chain) was recovered during a study of blood T cells in healthy people across ages. Study-level results: CMV status of donors was not determined, possibly confounding expanded clonotype changes.

Collection of approximately 9.3 milliliters of peripheral blood was performed for each donor. A J-beta primer mix and a sample-barcoded 5' primer were used in a second PCR of roughly 6 to 11 cycles. The template-switch adaptor was a 5' adaptor with 12 random nucleotides. It tagged each cDNA molecule. TCRdb itself ran the 5' RACE reads through MiXCR, one entry per CDR3 protein. The data contain over 1,500,000 distinct CDR3 sequences, around 50% of them singletons. With regard to this clonotype: The antigen is unknown.

The receptor was isolated from a woman between 40 and 50 years old in good health. The specimen sequenced was blood.

The CDR3 nucleotides are TGTGCCAGCAGTGAAGCTGGCTCCTATGGCTACACCTTC. It encodes CASSEAGSYGYTF. V gene TRBV6-1 combines with J gene TRBJ1-2; D call uncertain. The V and J ends lost 0 bases and 4 bases respectively, with 6 bases between them. The CDR3 is made up of 13 amino acids. Germline CDR1 is MNHNS and CDR2 is SASEGT.